This T cell receptor beta chain was sequenced for a study of cytomegalovirus exposure and HLA in healthy donors. Study findings and constraints: In vitro, a few CMV-associated chains proved specific for CMV antigens. According to reports, the classifier identified cytomegalovirus status with high specificity and sensitivity. Likely technical artifact: a cluster of highly shared sequence variants. Later analysis identified 16,951 TCR beta sequences associated with HLA alleles, using a false discovery rate threshold of 0.05.

PCR primers comprised 60 Vbeta and 13 Jbeta primers. The table came from immunoSEQ multiplex PCR; TCRdb's copy has only in-frame clones and leaves some out. The sample yields approximately 200,000 clones, about 84% seen once. On this clone: Its cognate antigen is unknown.

Germline CDR1 and CDR2: SGHAT and FQNNGV. There are 17 residues in the CDR3. V gave up 5 bases and J gave up 0 bases; unmatched junction bases: 10. The chain uses TRBV11-2 and TRBJ2-7; 10 nucleotides agree with TRBD1. This TCR derives from a human donor in good health. The sequencing sample was made of PBMCs. CDR3 protein: CASSPYLRDRGSYEQYF. The CDR3 bases are TGTGCCAGCAGCCCATACTTGAGGGACAGGGGCTCCTACGAGCAGTACTTC.